These 24 T cell receptor beta chains were sequenced from one sample in a study of blood T cell repertoires in COVID-19. The protocol was immunoSEQ multiplex PCR, while the TCRdb copy is restricted to in-frame clones and leaves out a portion. The profile shows roughly 70,000 clones, about 90% of them singletons. Source material: peripheral blood. Receptor source: a man over 45 with COVID-19, enrolled during active disease.

The chain has TRBV18 and TRBJ1-1; D perhaps matches TRBD1 (5 bases). V lost 3 bases to trimming and J lost 3 bases, with 20 bases between them. This CDR3 contains 17 residues. Germline assignment: CDR1 KGHSH and CDR2 LQKENI. For the CDR3, the DNA is TGTGCCAGCTCACCTGCGGCGGTTCCGGGAGGGGACACTGAAGCTTTCTTT. Its translation: CASSPAAVPGGDTEAFF.

The chain is built from TRBV9 and TRBJ2-3; 12 positions match TRBD2. This CDR3 has 19 amino acids. V shed 3 bases, J shed 0 bases, and the junction held 11 bases outside the gene matches. Germline V gene sequence: CDR1 SGDLS, CDR2 YYNGEE. CDR3 nucleotides: TGTGCCAGCAGCGATTCTACTAGCGGGAGGCCCTCTAGCACAGATACGCAGTATTTT. It specifies CASSDSTSGRPSSTDTQYF.

The chain carries TRBV2 and TRBJ1-3, with D unresolved. The CDR3 has 17 amino acids. Trimming left V 2 bases short and J 0 bases short, with 14 bases between. Germline CDR1 SNHLY, CDR2 FYNNEI. CDR3 region: CASSEWRVTDSGNTIYF. CDR3 DNA sequence: TGTGCCAGCAGTGAATGGAGGGTCACAGACTCTGGAAACACCATATATTTT.

The gene calls are TRBV19 and TRBJ1-1; the match to TRBD1 covers 12 bases. This CDR3 spans 19 amino acids. J lost 6 bases, V lost 7 bases, and 21 bases had no gene match. The germline V gene has CDR1 LNHDA and CDR2 SQIVND (reference sequence). Written as DNA, the CDR3 is TGTGCCAGTACTCCCGATAGGGGGGGGACAGGGGGCTTTCTAGCTGAAGCTTTCTTT. Translation: CASTPDRGGTGGFLAEAFF.

The J gene is TRBJ2-1, the V gene TRBV9; 11 bases are shared with TRBD1. The CDR3 runs 16 residues. CDR1 is SGDLS, CDR2 YYNGEE, per germline. V dropped 4 bases and J dropped 12; count of bases not matched to a gene: 15. In DNA form, the CDR3 reads TGTGCCAGCAGCCCCCGGCCGGGACAGGGGGTGGATGGGCAGTTCTTC. This encodes CASSPRPGQGVDGQFF.

This rearrangement joins TRBV7-2 to TRBJ2-7; 8 bases map to TRBD2. This CDR3 comprises 13 residues. With V trimmed by 5 bases and J by 9 bases, 9 bases remained unmatched. Germline-derived CDR1 and CDR2 are SGHTA and FQGNSA. For the CDR3, the DNA is TGTGCCAGCAGCCTTAGCGGGGTGGATGGGCAGTACTTC. This translates into CASSLSGVDGQYF. Full variable domain (outside the CDR3, taken from reference TRBV7-2 and TRBJ2-7): GAGVSQSPSNKVTEKGKDVELRCDPISGHTALYWYRQSLGQGLEFLIYFQGNSAPDKSGLPSDRFSAERTGGSVSTLTIQRTQQEDSAVYLCASSLSGVDGQYFGPGTRLTVT.

The gene calls are TRBV30 and TRBJ2-7, with 9 bases matching TRBD1. This CDR3 comprises 13 residues. The germline CDR1 and CDR2 sequences are GTSNPN and SVGIG (reference sequence). The V segment lost 6 bases and the J segment 0 bases; nucleotides outside the gene matches: 3. The chain's CDR3 is CACDRGTSYEQYF. The CDR3 DNA reads as TGTGCCTGTGACAGGGGGACCTCCTACGAGCAGTACTTC.

V usage is TRBV19 and J usage is TRBJ2-3; 10 bases fit TRBD2. This CDR3 contains 16 residues. Germline lookup yields CDR1 LNHDA and CDR2 SQIVND (reference sequence). The trim removed 7 bases at V and 1 base at J, leaving 8 bases unmatched. CDR3 nucleotide sequence: TGTGCCAGTAAAGAGTCTAGCGGGAGAGGCACAGATACGCAGTATTTT. Translation gives CASKESSGRGTDTQYF.

V and J are TRBV4-3 and TRBJ2-1; no firm D call. V gave up 2 bases and J gave up 4 bases, with 6 bases separating them. Germline V gene data show CDR1 as LGHNA and CDR2 as YSLEER. There are 13 residues in the CDR3. CDR3 bases: TGCGCCAGCAGCCAATTAGAGTACAATGAGCAGTTCTTC. This gives the protein CASSQLEYNEQFF.

The V gene is TRBV10-3, the J gene TRBJ1-4; D is possibly TRBD1 (5 bases). The germline V gene encodes CDR1 ENHRY and CDR2 SYGVKD. V shed 4 bases and J shed 4 bases, with 10 bases lying between them. The CDR3 has 14 amino acids. CDR3: CAISGGVNNEKLFF. The CDR3 DNA reads as TGTGCCATCAGTGGGGGCGTTAATAATGAAAAACTGTTTTTT.

This clone was seen once. This chain joins TRBV6-5 and TRBJ1-2; D may be TRBD1 (5 bases). The V end lost 6 bases, the J end lost 3 bases, and 11 bases lay between the germline ends. The CDR3 has 13 residues. The V gene's germline CDR1 is MNHEY and CDR2 SVGAGI. The CDR3 DNA sequence: TGTGCCAGCAGCCCCGACAGTTACTATGGCTACACCTTC. Its protein product is CASSPDSYYGYTF.

V is TRBV28 and J is TRBJ1-1; TRBD1 matches at 11 bases. The CDR3 length is 13 residues. CDR1 and CDR2 from the germline V gene are MDHEN and SYDVKM. Germline trimming cut 3 bases from V and 12 bases from J; bases unmatched to any gene: 6. CDR3 amino acids: CASSFMDRGRSFF. The CDR3, as DNA: TGTGCCAGCAGTTTCATGGACAGGGGGCGGTCTTTCTTT.

The V gene is TRBV7-2, the J gene TRBJ2-5, with D perhaps matching TRBD2 (6 bases). The CDR3 has 13 amino acids. Trimming cost V 5 bases and J 4 bases, with 11 bases left between them. From germline, CDR1 is SGHTA and CDR2 FQGNSA. CDR3: CASSPAGGETQYF. The CDR3 region has the DNA TGTGCCAGCAGCCCAGCGGGCGGAGAGACCCAGTACTTC.

J is TRBJ2-7 and V is TRBV5-1; a possible D gene is TRBD1 (6 bases). The V and J ends lost 3 bases and 5 bases respectively, with 15 bases between them. The CDR3 consists of 14 residues. Germline loops: CDR1 SGHRS, CDR2 YFSETQ. Here the CDR3 DNA reads TGCGCCAGCAGCTCTAACAGGGTCATAGACGAGCAGTACTTC. It is translated as CASSSNRVIDEQYF.

The chain couples TRBV28 to TRBJ1-6, with 7 bases fitting TRBD1. J gave up 5 bases and V 2 bases, and 3 bases lay outside the gene matches. Germline CDR1 MDHEN, CDR2 SYDVKM. CDR3 length: 15 residues. The CDR3 bases are TGTGCCAGCAGTTTACTAGGGGGCAATAATTCACCCCTCCACTTT. Protein product: CASSLLGGNNSPLHF.

The chain uses TRBV5-1 and TRBJ2-7; no reliable D call. Germline values: CDR1 SGHRS, CDR2 YFSETQ. CDR3 length: 13 amino acids. The V end was cut by 2 bases, the J end by 4 bases, with 10 bases between. The CDR3 loop is CASSLRERYEQYF. The CDR3 nucleotides are TGCGCCAGCAGCTTAAGAGAACGGTACGAGCAGTACTTC. Using reference TRBV5-1 and TRBJ2-7 for the parts outside the CDR3, the full variable domain is KAGVTQTPRYLIKTRGQQVTLSCSPISGHRSVSWYQQTPGQGLQFLFEYFSETQRNKGNFPGRFSGRQFSNSRSEMNVSTLELGDSALYLCASSLRERYEQYFGPGTRLTVT.

CDR3 sequence (DNA): TGTGCCCCGGGGAGGGGCGAGATGAACACTGAAGCTTTCTTT. The encoded protein is CAPGRGEMNTEAFF. The chain uses TRBV9 and TRBJ1-1, with D tentatively TRBD1 (5 bases). V was cut by 10 bases and J by 0 bases, with 16 bases left in between. Germline-derived CDR1 and CDR2 are SGDLS and YYNGEE. The CDR3 has 14 residues. The full variable domain, rest sourced from reference TRBV9 and TRBJ1-1, is DSGVTQTPKHLITATGQRVTLRCSPRSGDLSVYWYQQSLDQGLQFLIQYYNGEERAKGNILERFSAQQFPDLHSELNLSSLELGDSALYFCAPGRGEMNTEAFFGQGTRLTVV.

The rearrangement joins TRBV4-3 to TRBJ2-3; no reliable D call. The V and J ends lost 0 bases and 8 bases respectively, with 15 bases between them. The CDR3 consists of 15 residues. Looked up from germline, CDR1 is LGHNA and CDR2 is YSLEER. CDR3 protein: CASSQEILAGGTQYF. The CDR3 coding sequence is TGCGCCAGCAGCCAAGAAATCCTGGCCGGCGGTACGCAGTATTTT.

The CDR3 nucleotides are TGTGCCAGCAGCCGACTGGGGACTAGCGGGAGTAGGTACGAGCAGTACTTC. It specifies CASSRLGTSGSRYEQYF. J is TRBJ2-7 and V is TRBV5-8, with 14 bases identical to TRBD2. The CDR3 length is 17 residues. Per germline, CDR1 SGHTS and CDR2 YDEGEE. The junction had 10 bases not matched to a gene; V was cut back by 4 bases and J by 4 bases.

In its sample, this clone was seen a few times. This rearrangement joins TRBV3-1 (or the pseudogene TRBV3-2) to TRBJ2-7, with 8 bases matching TRBD2. Losses at the gene ends were 2 bases for V and 6 bases for J; bases not matched to a gene: 6. The CDR3 has 14 amino acids. Germline loops: CDR1 LGHDT, CDR2 YNNKEL (reference sequence). DNA of the CDR3: TGTGCCAGCAGCCAAAGGACTAGCATCGGCGAGCAGTACTTC. Translating gives CASSQRTSIGEQYF.

The rearrangement uses TRBV7-2 and TRBJ2-7; no definite D call. The CDR3 length is 14 residues. The V gene's germline CDR1 is SGHTA and CDR2 FQGNSA. V gave up 5 bases and J gave up 0 bases, with 11 bases separating them. CDR3: CASSVSTGSYEQYF. Here the CDR3 DNA reads TGTGCCAGCAGCGTCTCGACGGGCTCCTACGAGCAGTACTTC.

The chain recombines TRBV28 with TRBJ2-7, with TRBD2 matching over 7 bases. Germline trimming cut 6 bases from V and 1 base from J; bases unmatched to any gene: 6. The germline gives CDR1 MDHEN, CDR2 SYDVKM. This CDR3 is built from 14 residues. CDR3 bases: TGTGCCAGCAGGGAACTAGCGCCTTCCTACGAGCAGTACTTC. Amino acids: CASRELAPSYEQYF. The full variable domain, completed using reference TRBV28 and TRBJ2-7, is DVKVTQSSRYLVKRTGEKVFLECVQDMDHENMFWYRQDPGLGLRLIYFSYDVKMKEKGDIPEGYSVSREKKERFSLILESASTNQTSMYLCASRELAPSYEQYFGPGTRLTVT.

The rearrangement joins TRBV11-2 to TRBJ1-4, with 9 positions matching TRBD1. The CDR3 contains 13 residues. Germline CDR1 and CDR2: SGHAT and FQNNGV. J was trimmed by 12 bases and V by 3 bases; bases with no gene match: 5. The CDR3, as DNA: TGTGCCAGCAGCTTTGGGACAGGGATCGAACTGTTTTTT. Translation: CASSFGTGIELFF.

V is TRBV5-8 and J is TRBJ1-3, with 7 bases fitting TRBD1. The CDR3 length is 16 residues. Germline loops: CDR1 SGHTS, CDR2 YDEGEE. V gave up 4 bases and J gave up 0 bases; unmatched junction bases: 7. The CDR3 bases are TGTGCCAGCAGCACAGGGGAGCCAGTCTCTGGAAACACCATATATTTT. It yields the protein CASSTGEPVSGNTIYF. Looking up the rest from reference TRBV5-8 and TRBJ1-3 gives the full variable domain: EAGVTQSPTHLIKTRGQQATLRCSPISGHTSVYWYQQALGLGLQFLLWYDEGEERNRGNFPPRFSGRQFPNYSSELNVNALELEDSALYLCASSTGEPVSGNTIYFGEGSWLTVV.